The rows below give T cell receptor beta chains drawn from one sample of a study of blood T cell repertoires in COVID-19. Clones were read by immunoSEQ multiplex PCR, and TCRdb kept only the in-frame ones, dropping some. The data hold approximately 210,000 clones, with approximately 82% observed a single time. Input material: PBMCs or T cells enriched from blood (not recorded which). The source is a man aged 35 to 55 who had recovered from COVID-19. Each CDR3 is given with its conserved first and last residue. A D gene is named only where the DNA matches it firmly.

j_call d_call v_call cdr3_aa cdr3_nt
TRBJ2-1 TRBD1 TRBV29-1 CTADRGLDEQFF TGCACCGCGGACAGGGGGCTGGATGAGCAGTTCTTC
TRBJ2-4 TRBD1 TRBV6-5 CASSWDRVQYF TGTGCCAGCAGTTGGGACAGGGTTCAGTACTTC
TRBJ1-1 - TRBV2 CASSGEVNTEAFF TGTGCCAGCAGTGGGGAGGTGAACACTGAAGCTTTCTTT
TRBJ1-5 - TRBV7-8 CASSFGVAGGHQPQHF TGTGCCAGCAGCTTTGGTGTTGCGGGGGGCCATCAGCCCCAGCATTTT
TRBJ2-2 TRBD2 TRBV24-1 CATGTSGSSNTGELFF TGTGCCACAGGGACTAGCGGGAGTAGCAACACCGGGGAGCTGTTTTTT
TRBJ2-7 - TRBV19 CASSGGVAYEQYF TGTGCCAGTAGTGGAGGGGTAGCCTACGAGCAGTACTTC
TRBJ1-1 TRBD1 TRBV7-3 CASSQGGAAEAFF TGTGCCAGCAGCCAGGGGGGCGCAGCTGAAGCTTTCTTT
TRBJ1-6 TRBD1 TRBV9 CASSVDGQGRSPLHF TGTGCCAGCAGCGTAGATGGACAGGGACGATCACCCCTCCACTTT
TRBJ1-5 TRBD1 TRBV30 CAWSPQGEEPQHF TGTGCCTGGAGTCCCCAGGGGGAAGAGCCCCAGCATTTT
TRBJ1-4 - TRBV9 CASSPTYSRNEKLFF TGTGCCAGCAGCCCGACGTACAGCCGTAATGAAAAACTGTTTTTT
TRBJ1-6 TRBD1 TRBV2 CASSGQGGTYNSPLHF TGTGCCAGCAGTGGACAGGGTGGGACCTATAATTCACCCCTCCACTTT
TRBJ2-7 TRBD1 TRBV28 CATSEGTVFYEQYF TGTGCCACCTCAGAGGGGACAGTTTTCTACGAGCAGTACTTC